This TCR beta chain was observed in a study of CD8 T cells in ankylosing spondylitis. Researchers built TCR beta libraries using quantitative 5'-RACE with molecular barcodes. TCRdb reprocessed the 5' RACE reads via MiXCR and lists one record per CDR3 protein. The sample carries hundreds of thousands of distinct CDR3 sequences, more than 25% recorded once. This clonotype was found a few times. As yet, its antigen is unknown. Per the germline V gene, CDR1 is MGHDK and CDR2 is SYGVNS. This CDR3 contains 15 residues. V gave up 6 bases and J gave up 6 bases; unmatched junction bases: 12. General study findings and limits: Significant enrichment of disease-linked clones was reportedly seen in matched ankylosing spondylitis synovial fluid.

The source is a male donor with ankylosing spondylitis or in good health (not recorded which). The chain recombines TRBV25-1 with TRBJ2-7, with TRBD1 matching 9 bases. The sample comprised blood, either unsorted or a sorted T cell fraction (not recorded which). The CDR3: CASRDRGRTLGEQYF. The CDR3 region has the DNA TGTGCCAGCAGAGACAGGGGGAGGACCTTGGGCGAGCAGTACTTC.